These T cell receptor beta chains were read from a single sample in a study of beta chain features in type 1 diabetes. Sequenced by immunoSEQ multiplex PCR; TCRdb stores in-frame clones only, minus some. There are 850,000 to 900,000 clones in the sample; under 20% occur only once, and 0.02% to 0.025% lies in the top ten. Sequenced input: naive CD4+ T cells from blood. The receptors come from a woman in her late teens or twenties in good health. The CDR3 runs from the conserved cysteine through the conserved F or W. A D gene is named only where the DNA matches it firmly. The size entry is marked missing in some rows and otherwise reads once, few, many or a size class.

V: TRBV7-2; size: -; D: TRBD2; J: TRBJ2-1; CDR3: CASSLTSGSAGEFF; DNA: TGTGCCAGCAGCTTAACTAGCGGGAGCGCCGGGGAGTTCTTC
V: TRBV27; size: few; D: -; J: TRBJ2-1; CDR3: CASSFIYRGPRNEQFF; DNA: TGTGCCAGCAGTTTCATTTATCGCGGTCCGCGGAATGAGCAGTTCTTC
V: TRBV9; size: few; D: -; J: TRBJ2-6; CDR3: CASSVAGLSGANVLTF; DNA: TGTGCCAGCAGCGTAGCCGGGCTCTCTGGGGCCAACGTCCTGACTTTC
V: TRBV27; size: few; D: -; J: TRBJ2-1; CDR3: CASSTRENGYEQFF; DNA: TGTGCCAGCTCTACGCGGGAAAATGGCTATGAGCAGTTCTTC
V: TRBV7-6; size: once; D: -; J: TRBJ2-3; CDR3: CASSQGGDTDTQYF; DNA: TGTGCCAGCAGCCAGGGGGGGGACACAGATACGCAGTATTTT
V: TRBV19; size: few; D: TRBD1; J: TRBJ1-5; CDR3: CASSIQGAKFQPQHF; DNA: TGTGCCAGTAGTATACAGGGGGCGAAGTTTCAGCCCCAGCATTTT
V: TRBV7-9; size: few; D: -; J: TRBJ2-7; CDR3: CASRSHLGDYEQYF; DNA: TGTGCCAGCAGGTCCCATCTGGGGGACTACGAGCAGTACTTC
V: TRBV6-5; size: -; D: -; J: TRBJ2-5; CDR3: CASQRQNQETQYF; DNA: TGTGCCAGCCAGCGCCAAAACCAAGAGACCCAGTACTTC
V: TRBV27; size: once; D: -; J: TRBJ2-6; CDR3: CASSPSSGANVLTF; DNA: TGTGCCAGCAGTCCGTCTTCTGGGGCCAACGTCCTGACTTTC
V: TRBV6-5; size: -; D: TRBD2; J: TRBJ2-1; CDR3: CASTPSGRGINEQFF; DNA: TGTGCCAGCACTCCTAGCGGGAGGGGAATCAATGAGCAGTTCTTC
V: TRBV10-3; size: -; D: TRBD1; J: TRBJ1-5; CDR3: CAISISGTGNQPQHF; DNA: TGTGCCATCAGTATAAGCGGGACAGGGAATCAGCCCCAGCATTTT
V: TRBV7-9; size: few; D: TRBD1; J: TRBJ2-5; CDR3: CASNIDRGSQETQYF; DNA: TGTGCCAGCAACATCGACAGGGGTTCCCAAGAGACCCAGTACTTC
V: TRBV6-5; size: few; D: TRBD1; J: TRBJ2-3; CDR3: CASSRQGALADTQYF; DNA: TGTGCCAGCAGTCGACAGGGGGCGTTAGCAGATACGCAGTATTTT
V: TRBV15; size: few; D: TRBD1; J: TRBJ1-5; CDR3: CATSRGGTENQPQHF; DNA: TGTGCCACCAGCAGAGGGGGGACAGAAAATCAGCCCCAGCATTTT
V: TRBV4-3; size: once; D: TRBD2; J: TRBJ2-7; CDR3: CASSQDLGGEYYEQYF; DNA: TGCGCCAGCAGCCAAGATTTGGGGGGGGAGTACTACGAGCAGTACTTC
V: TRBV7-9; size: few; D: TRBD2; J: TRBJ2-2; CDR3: CASSRGLAGNTGELFF; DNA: TGTGCCAGCAGCCGAGGACTAGCGGGGAACACCGGGGAGCTGTTTTTT
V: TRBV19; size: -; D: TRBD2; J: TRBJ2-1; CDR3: CASRKKSLGTSGTYNEQFF; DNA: TGTGCCAGTAGAAAAAAGAGTTTAGGGACTAGCGGTACTTACAATGAGCAGTTCTTC
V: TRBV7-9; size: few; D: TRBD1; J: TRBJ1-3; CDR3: CASSFTGAGNTIYF; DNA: TGTGCCAGCAGCTTCACAGGGGCTGGAAACACCATATATTTT
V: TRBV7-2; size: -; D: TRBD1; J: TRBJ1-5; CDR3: CASSLRGGDQPQHF; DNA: TGTGCCAGCAGCCTCAGGGGGGGGGATCAGCCCCAGCATTTT
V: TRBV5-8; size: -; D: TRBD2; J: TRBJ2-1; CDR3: CASSGGTSGGFF; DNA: TGTGCCAGCAGCGGGGGGACTAGTGGAGGATTCTTC
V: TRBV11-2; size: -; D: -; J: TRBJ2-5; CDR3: CASSRNAGALGETQYF; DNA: TGTGCCAGCAGCAGAAATGCGGGTGCCCTGGGGGAGACCCAGTACTTC
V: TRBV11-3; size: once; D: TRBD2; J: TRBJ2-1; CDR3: CASSYTGTSDPNEQFF; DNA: TGTGCCAGCAGCTATACCGGGACTAGCGACCCCAATGAGCAGTTCTTC
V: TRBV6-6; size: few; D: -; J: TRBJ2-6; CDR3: CASNRGAGANVLTF; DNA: TGTGCCAGCAATCGGGGTGCCGGGGCCAACGTCCTGACTTTC
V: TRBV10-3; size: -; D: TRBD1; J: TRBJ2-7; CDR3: CAIRKSTGTGVYEQYF; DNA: TGTGCCATCAGGAAGAGTACCGGGACAGGGGTCTACGAGCAGTACTTC
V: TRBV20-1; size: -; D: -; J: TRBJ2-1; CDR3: CSADGPGEQFF; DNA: TGCAGTGCTGATGGACCGGGTGAGCAGTTCTTC
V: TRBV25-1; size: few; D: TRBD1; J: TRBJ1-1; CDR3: CASSTGLEAFF; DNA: TGTGCCAGCTCGACAGGGCTTGAAGCTTTCTTT
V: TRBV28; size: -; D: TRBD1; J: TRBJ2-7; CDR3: CASSSTPDRGYEQYF; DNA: TGTGCCAGCAGTTCCACCCCGGACAGGGGCTACGAGCAGTACTTC
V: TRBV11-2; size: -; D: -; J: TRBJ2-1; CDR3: CASGRVSYNEQFF; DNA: TGTGCCAGCGGGCGGGTCTCCTACAATGAGCAGTTCTTC
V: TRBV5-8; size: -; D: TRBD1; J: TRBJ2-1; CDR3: CASSLATGVSYNEQFF; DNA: TGTGCCAGCAGCTTGGCCACAGGGGTTTCCTACAATGAGCAGTTCTTC
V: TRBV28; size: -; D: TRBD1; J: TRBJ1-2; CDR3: CASRPTGGYGYTF; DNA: TGTGCCAGCAGACCGACAGGGGGCTATGGCTACACCTTC
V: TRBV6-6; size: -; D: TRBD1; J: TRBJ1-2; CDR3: CASRPRQGSSGYTF; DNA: TGTGCCAGCAGGCCCCGACAGGGTTCGAGTGGCTACACCTTC
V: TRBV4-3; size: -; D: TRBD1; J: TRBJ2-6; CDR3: CASSQVNRGHGANVLTF; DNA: TGCGCCAGCAGCCAAGTTAACAGGGGACATGGGGCCAACGTCCTGACTTTC
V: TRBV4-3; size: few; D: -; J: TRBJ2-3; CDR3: CASSQDRHPQDTQYF; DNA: TGCGCCAGCAGCCAAGATAGGCACCCACAAGATACGCAGTATTTT
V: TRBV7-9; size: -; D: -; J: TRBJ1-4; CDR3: CASRSPPWLGGNEKLFF; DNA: TGTGCCAGCAGATCTCCCCCTTGGCTCGGCGGGAATGAAAAACTGTTTTTT
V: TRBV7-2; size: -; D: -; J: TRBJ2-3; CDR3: CASSESGQTYRFTDTQYF; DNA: TGTGCCAGCAGCGAGTCGGGACAAACCTATCGGTTTACAGATACGCAGTATTTT
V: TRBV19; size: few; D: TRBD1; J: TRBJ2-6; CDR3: CASSDGDRSGANVLTF; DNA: TGTGCCAGTAGCGATGGGGACAGATCTGGGGCCAACGTCCTGACTTTC
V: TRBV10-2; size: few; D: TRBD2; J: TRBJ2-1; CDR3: CASFEGTSGRDEQFF; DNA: TGCGCCAGCTTCGAGGGGACTAGCGGGAGGGATGAGCAGTTCTTC